A single sample gave rise to the 20 T cell receptor beta chains below, sequenced in a study of blood T cell repertoires in COVID-19. Sequencing used immunoSEQ multiplex PCR; TCRdb keeps in-frame clones, though not all of them. The sample consists of under 250,000 clones, about 82% of them appearing once. Specimen: peripheral blood. The receptors were gathered from a man older than 75 with acute or convalescent COVID-19.

J is TRBJ2-5 and V is TRBV2; D is undetermined. Germline V gene data show CDR1 as SNHLY and CDR2 as FYNNEI. The CDR3 is made up of 12 amino acids. V dropped 10 bases and J dropped 1 base, with 10 bases sitting between them. The CDR3 sequence is CANNIRQETQYF. The CDR3 coding sequence is TGTGCCAACAACATACGCCAAGAGACCCAGTACTTC.

The chain employs TRBV5-1 and TRBJ2-5; perhaps TRBD1 as D (8 bases). In germline, CDR1 is SGHRS, CDR2 YFSETQ. The CDR3 length is 15 residues. V was pared by 4 bases and J by 5 bases, with 18 bases between. CDR3 amino acids: CASSPWGGQDETQYF. DNA of the CDR3: TGCGCCAGCAGCCCATGGGGGGGACAGGACGAGACCCAGTACTTC. The full variable domain, completed using reference TRBV5-1 and TRBJ2-5, is KAGVTQTPRYLIKTRGQQVTLSCSPISGHRSVSWYQQTPGQGLQFLFEYFSETQRNKGNFPGRFSGRQFSNSRSEMNVSTLELGDSALYLCASSPWGGQDETQYFGPGTRLLVL.

This chain joins TRBV20-1 and TRBJ2-1, with D unresolved. V lost 3 bases and J 6 bases, leaving 9 bases between the germline ends. There are 12 residues in the CDR3. Per the germline V gene, CDR1 is DFQATT and CDR2 is SNEGSKA (reference sequence). CDR3 sequence: CSASIVSNEQFF. In nucleotides, the CDR3 is TGCAGTGCTAGTATCGTTAGCAATGAGCAGTTCTTC.

The chain couples TRBV18 to TRBJ2-1; 12 positions agree with TRBD2. The V gene end was trimmed by 3 bases and the J gene end by 7 bases; junction bases not matched to a gene: 13. The CDR3 covers 18 residues. Germline V gene lookup returns CDR1 KGHSH and CDR2 LQKENI. CDR3 DNA: TGTGCCAGCTCACCGCTAAGACTAGCGGGAGCCACCCTGAATGAGCAGTTCTTC. The encoded protein is CASSPLRLAGATLNEQFF.

The chain has TRBV28 and TRBJ1-2; unclear D gene. CDR1 and CDR2 from the germline V gene are MDHEN and SYDVKM. The CDR3 runs 13 residues. V lost 6 bases to trimming and J lost 0 bases, with 8 bases between them. CDR3 nucleotides: TGTGCCAGCAGGGCTACAGCTAACTATGGCTACACCTTC. It codes for CASRATANYGYTF.

CDR3 protein: CASPGATNYGYTF. The CDR3 DNA reads as TGTGCCAGTCCTGGAGCTACTAACTATGGCTACACCTTC. The rearrangement links TRBV19 to TRBJ1-2, with D unresolved. The germline CDR1 and CDR2 sequences are LNHDA and SQIVND (reference sequence). The CDR3 is 13 amino acids. V was shortened by 8 bases and J by 0 bases, with 10 bases between the two germline ends. Looking up the rest from reference TRBV19 and TRBJ1-2 gives the full variable domain: DGGITQSPKYLFRKEGQNVTLSCEQNLNHDAMYWYRQDPGQGLRLIYYSQIVNDFQKGDIAEGYSVSREKKESFPLTVTSAQKNPTAFYLCASPGATNYGYTFGSGTRLTVV.

The chain uses TRBV7-2 and TRBJ1-1; D gene unclear. Germline V lookup: CDR1 SGHTA, CDR2 FQGNSA. The ends were cut back, 3 bases at V and 1 base at J, with 9 bases in the middle. The CDR3 has 14 residues. This CDR3 is CASSFSYRNTEAFF. DNA for the CDR3: TGTGCCAGCAGCTTTAGTTACAGGAACACTGAAGCTTTCTTT.

Only a few counts were recorded for this clone. The chain recombines TRBV5-1 with TRBJ2-6, with D unresolved. V gave up 3 bases and J gave up 0 bases, with 10 bases separating them. Germline loops: CDR1 SGHRS, CDR2 YFSETQ. The CDR3 has 16 amino acids. Here the CDR3 reads CASSSQVGSGANVLTF. CDR3 sequence (DNA): TGCGCCAGCAGCTCTCAGGTCGGCTCTGGGGCCAACGTCCTGACTTTC.

The CDR3 nucleotides are TGTGCCAGCGGAATAACAGGGGCAGGGGAGACCCAGTACTTC. Its protein product is CASGITGAGETQYF. The chain employs TRBV6-5 and TRBJ2-5; 7 positions match TRBD1. V lost 8 bases to trimming and J lost 5 bases; unmatched junction nucleotides: 11. The CDR3 is 14 amino acids. Germline CDR1 MNHEY, CDR2 SVGAGI.

J is TRBJ1-2 and V is TRBV28, with 10 positions matching TRBD1. The length of the CDR3 is 14 residues. Trimming removed 5 bases from V and 7 bases from J; junction bases left unmatched: 7. Germline V gene data show CDR1 as MDHEN and CDR2 as SYDVKM. CDR3 in amino acids: CASSMTGGSGGYTF. CDR3 nucleotides: TGTGCCAGCAGTATGACAGGGGGCTCGGGTGGCTACACCTTC.

This clone has ten or more counts. The V call is TRBV12-5, the J call TRBJ1-2; 8 nucleotides agree with TRBD1. Trimming cost V 5 bases and J 7 bases; bases outside gene matches: 6. The CDR3 is made up of 13 amino acids. Germline V gives CDR1 LGHNT, CDR2 FRNRAP. The CDR3 bases are TGTGCTAGTGGTCACGGACAGGGAGGTGGCTACACCTTC. This sequence encodes CASGHGQGGGYTF.

The J gene is TRBJ2-5, the V gene TRBV5-1; TRBD2 might be the D (6 bases). This CDR3 has 14 amino acids. With 0 bases removed from V and 5 bases from J, the gap between germline ends came to 11 bases. Germline V gives CDR1 SGHRS, CDR2 YFSETQ. CDR3 in DNA: TGCGCCAGCAGCTTGGATGTGGGGAGGGAGACCCAGTACTTC. Translation: CASSLDVGRETQYF. Combining the CDR3 with reference TRBV5-1 and TRBJ2-5 gives the whole variable domain KAGVTQTPRYLIKTRGQQVTLSCSPISGHRSVSWYQQTPGQGLQFLFEYFSETQRNKGNFPGRFSGRQFSNSRSEMNVSTLELGDSALYLCASSLDVGRETQYFGPGTRLLVL.

J is TRBJ1-2 and V is TRBV7-9; 7 nucleotides match TRBD1. Germline V lookup: CDR1 SEHNR, CDR2 FQNEAQ (reference sequence). V shed 5 bases and J 4 bases; nucleotides not matched to a gene: 4. The CDR3 consists of 13 residues. This chain's CDR3 is CASSQGQSYGYTF. The CDR3 DNA sequence: TGTGCCAGCAGCCAGGGACAGTCCTATGGCTACACCTTC.

V gene TRBV5-1 combines with J gene TRBJ2-1; perhaps TRBD1 as D (8 bases). This CDR3 region has 15 residues. With 2 bases removed from V and 7 bases from J, the gap between germline ends came to 16 bases. CDR1 SGHRS and CDR2 YFSETQ come from the germline V gene. DNA of the CDR3: TGCGCCAGCAGCTTCGTAGGACAGGGAGGGAATGAGCAGTTCTTC. This sequence encodes CASSFVGQGGNEQFF.

This chain links TRBV29-1 with TRBJ2-7; possible D gene TRBD1, 6 bases. Germline values: CDR1 SQVTM, CDR2 ANQGSEA. The CDR3 contains 11 residues. V lost 6 bases to trimming and J lost 5 bases, with 11 bases between them. CDR3 amino acids: CSVAQGHEQYF. In DNA form, the CDR3 reads TGCAGCGTAGCACAGGGCCACGAGCAGTACTTC.

This clone was seen only once. The CDR3 here is CASSSGASTDTQYF. The DNA of the CDR3 is TGTGCCAGCAGTTCAGGGGCAAGCACAGATACGCAGTATTTT. The chain is built from TRBV28 and TRBJ2-3, with D possibly matching TRBD1 (6 bases). The V gene's germline CDR1 is MDHEN and CDR2 SYDVKM. Trimming removed 4 bases from V and 0 bases from J, with 8 bases in between. The CDR3 sequence is 14 residues long.

V and J are TRBV14 and TRBJ1-4; D gene ambiguous. Germline V gene data show CDR1 as SGHDN and CDR2 as FVKESK. The CDR3 has 15 residues. V gave up 7 bases and J gave up 4 bases, with 16 bases separating them. The CDR3 DNA reads as TGTGCCAGCAAGGCGAACAGCCACCTTAATGAAAAACTGTTTTTT. Protein: CASKANSHLNEKLFF. Using reference TRBV14 and TRBJ1-4 for the parts outside the CDR3, the full variable domain is EAGVTQFPSHSVIEKGQTVTLRCDPISGHDNLYWYRRVMGKEIKFLLHFVKESKQDESGMPNNRFLAERTGGTYSTLKVQPAELEDSGVYFCASKANSHLNEKLFFGSGTQLSVL.

This chain's CDR3 is CASSNPGGGTEAFF. For the CDR3, the DNA is TGTGCCAGTAGTAACCCAGGGGGTGGAACTGAAGCTTTCTTT. This rearrangement joins TRBV19 to TRBJ1-1; 7 nucleotides match TRBD1. Looked up from germline, CDR1 is LNHDA and CDR2 is SQIVND (reference sequence). Trimming at V came to 4 bases and at J to 5 bases, leaving 7 bases not matched to a gene. The length of the CDR3 is 14 residues.

The rearrangement links TRBV19 to TRBJ1-1; D ambiguous. The CDR3 covers 16 residues. Germline CDR1 and CDR2: LNHDA and SQIVND (reference sequence). Trimming removed 3 bases at V and 1 base at J, with 15 bases between. The CDR3 nucleotides read TGTGCCAGTAGTATGACATTTACAGTGCGGAACACTGAAGCTTTCTTT. This codes for CASSMTFTVRNTEAFF. The full variable domain, completed using reference TRBV19 and TRBJ1-1, is DGGITQSPKYLFRKEGQNVTLSCEQNLNHDAMYWYRQDPGQGLRLIYYSQIVNDFQKGDIAEGYSVSREKKESFPLTVTSAQKNPTAFYLCASSMTFTVRNTEAFFGQGTRLTVV.

CDR3 coding DNA: TGTGCCAGCAGCTTGGAGGCGGGCGTCCCTAACTATGGCTACACCTTC. It yields the protein CASSLEAGVPNYGYTF. V and J are TRBV5-5 and TRBJ1-2; D is uncertain. Germline lookup yields CDR1 SGHKS and CDR2 YYEKEE (reference sequence). The ends were cut back, 0 bases at V and 0 bases at J, with 12 bases in the middle. The CDR3 contains 16 residues.